A selection of T cell receptor beta chains follows, all from one sample in a study of graft-versus-host responses after intestinal transplantation. Profiled with immunoSEQ multiplex PCR; TCRdb holds only in-frame clones, not every one. Of about 20,000 clones listed, approximately 89% are singletons. The material sequenced was PBMCs, taken roughly 32 weeks after intestinal transplant. The receptors come from a human patient who received an intestinal transplant, so some T cells may come from the graft donor. Both conserved end residues are part of each CDR3. D genes are given only for firm matches. The size entry is marked missing in some rows and otherwise reads once, few, many or a size class.

V,D,size,J,length,CDR3,DNA
TRBV19,-,-,TRBJ1-4,14,CASSTDTSSEKLFF,TGTGCCAGTAGTACTGACACCTCTAGTGAAAAACTGTTTTTT
TRBV7-7,-,-,TRBJ1-5,13,CASSRSWGQPQHF,TGTGCCAGCAGCCGTTCCTGGGGGCAGCCCCAGCATTTT
TRBV6-1,TRBD1,-,TRBJ1-6,13,CASAPGQASPLHF,TGTGCCAGCGCACCGGGACAGGCATCACCCCTCCACTTT
TRBV27,-,-,TRBJ2-3,12,CASRLNTDTQYF,TGTGCCAGCAGACTGAACACAGATACGCAGTATTTT
TRBV7-3,TRBD1,-,TRBJ2-3,16,CASSGTPGQLADTQYF,TGTGCCAGCAGCGGGACACCGGGACAGTTGGCAGATACGCAGTATTTT
TRBV7-9,TRBD1,-,TRBJ1-4,16,CASSPGTGGPNEKLFF,TGTGCCAGCAGCCCCGGGACAGGGGGGCCTAATGAAAAACTGTTTTTT
TRBV5-4,TRBD2,-,TRBJ2-1,15,CASTLTSGSSNEQFF,TGTGCCAGCACCCTGACTAGCGGGTCGTCCAATGAGCAGTTCTTC
TRBV19,-,-,TRBJ1-4,13,CASSILGNEKLFF,TGTGCCAGTAGTATTTTAGGGAATGAAAAACTGTTTTTT
TRBV27,-,-,TRBJ2-3,13,CASSLPGTDTQYF,TGTGCCAGCAGTTTGCCTGGCACAGATACGCAGTATTTT
TRBV6-5,-,-,TRBJ1-2,15,CASSTNLPGSYGYTF,TGTGCCAGCAGTACCAACCTCCCGGGATCATATGGCTACACCTTC
TRBV5-5,-,-,TRBJ1-5,13,CASSLRGDQPQHF,TGTGCCAGCAGCTTGCGAGGGGATCAGCCCCAGCATTTT
TRBV5-6,-,-,TRBJ2-1,16,CASSWRVLGVYNEQFF,TGTGCCAGCAGCTGGAGGGTCCTCGGGGTGTACAATGAGCAGTTCTTC
TRBV6-5,TRBD2,-,TRBJ2-1,13,CASSRTRGDEQFF,TGTGCCAGCAGCCGAACACGGGGGGATGAGCAGTTCTTC
TRBV10-3,-,-,TRBJ2-2,15,CAISLGPPNTGELFF,TGTGCCATCAGTTTGGGACCCCCGAACACCGGGGAGCTGTTTTTT
TRBV6-9,-,few,TRBJ1-2,11,CASSGHYGYTF,TGTGCCAGCAGTGGACACTATGGCTACACCTTC
TRBV21-1,-,-,TRBJ1-5,13,CASRDRGNQPQHF,TGTGCCAGCCGGGACAGGGGCAATCAGCCCCAGCATTTT
TRBV6-1,-,few,TRBJ1-4,11,CASSENEKLFF,TGTGCCAGCAGTGAAAATGAAAAACTGTTTTTT
TRBV7-6,TRBD1,-,TRBJ2-7,14,CASSFGTGPYEQYF,TGTGCCAGCAGCTTCGGGACAGGGCCCTACGAGCAGTACTTC
TRBV9,-,-,TRBJ2-2,16,CASSVRPGLSTGELFF,TGTGCCAGCAGCGTACGTCCTGGTTTGAGCACCGGGGAGCTGTTTTTT
TRBV5-4,-,-,TRBJ2-1,13,CASSPGGNNEQFF,TGTGCCAGCAGCCCCGGGGGCAACAATGAGCAGTTCTTC
TRBV6-1,TRBD2,once,TRBJ2-5,15,CASSESSGGPETQYF,TGTGCCAGCAGTGAATCTAGCGGGGGGCCAGAGACCCAGTACTTC
TRBV5-1,TRBD2,-,TRBJ2-3,15,CASSSPAGEADTQYF,TGCGCCAGCAGCTCTCCAGCGGGGGAGGCAGATACGCAGTATTTT
TRBV4-1,TRBD2,once,TRBJ2-5,16,CASSRVDTSGKETQYF,TGCGCCAGCAGCCGGGTTGATACTAGCGGGAAAGAGACCCAGTACTTC
TRBV7-9,-,-,TRBJ2-2,12,CASSLVGGELFF,TGTGCCAGCAGCTTAGTAGGCGGGGAGCTGTTTTTT
TRBV18,-,-,TRBJ2-1,12,CASSPGVREQFF,TGTGCCAGCTCTCCGGGCGTGCGTGAGCAGTTCTTC
TRBV6-6,-,-,TRBJ2-1,12,CASSYSIIEQFF,TGTGCCAGCAGTTACTCGATAATTGAGCAGTTCTTC
TRBV5-5,-,-,TRBJ1-4,15,CASSLAVGPEEKLFF,TGTGCCAGCAGCTTGGCCGTAGGCCCTGAGGAAAAACTGTTTTTT
TRBV7-9,-,few,TRBJ1-3,11,CASSLENTIYF,TGTGCCAGCAGCTTAGAAAACACCATATATTTT
TRBV4-1,-,-,TRBJ2-7,15,CASSQADTNRYEQYF,TGCGCCAGCAGCCAAGCGGACACCAACCGCTACGAGCAGTACTTC
TRBV2,-,once,TRBJ2-6,14,CASSDSSGANVLTF,TGTGCCAGCAGTGACAGCTCTGGGGCCAACGTCCTGACTTTC
TRBV5-6,-,-,TRBJ1-1,14,CASSLAIRDTEAFF,TGTGCCAGCAGCTTGGCGATCCGGGACACTGAAGCTTTCTTT
TRBV7-8,-,-,TRBJ1-1,13,CASSPQLNTEAFF,TGTGCCAGCAGCCCACAGTTGAACACTGAAGCTTTCTTT
TRBV6-6,-,-,TRBJ2-7,12,CASRAGAYEQYF,TGTGCCAGCAGGGCAGGGGCCTACGAGCAGTACTTC
TRBV5-7,-,few,TRBJ1-1,16,CASSLVRGDKRPEAFF,TGTGCCAGCAGCTTGGTCCGGGGCGACAAGAGGCCTGAAGCTTTCTTT
TRBV4-1,-,few,TRBJ1-4,15,CASSQVGTTNEKLFF,TGCGCCAGCAGCCAAGTGGGAACAACTAATGAAAAACTGTTTTTT
TRBV6-4,TRBD1,few,TRBJ2-5,14,CASSPGQGGETQYF,TGTGCCAGCAGTCCCGGACAGGGGGGAGAGACCCAGTACTTC
TRBV6-6,-,-,TRBJ1-5,14,CASSYSKGYQPQHF,TGTGCCAGCAGTTACTCGAAAGGGTATCAGCCCCAGCATTTT
TRBV21-1,-,once,TRBJ1-2,17,CASSKEIREDLLYGYTF,TGTGCCAGCAGCAAAGAGATCAGGGAAGACCTACTCTATGGCTACACCTTC
TRBV11-2,-,-,TRBJ1-3,14,CASSLALGLNTIYF,TGTGCCAGCAGCTTGGCCCTCGGGCTAAACACCATATATTTT
TRBV25-1,-,-,TRBJ1-6,14,CATPRELDNSPLHF,TGTGCCACCCCCCGTGAGTTAGATAATTCACCCCTCCACTTT
TRBV12-5,TRBD1,-,TRBJ2-7,14,CASPLRDRAYEQYF,TGTGCTAGCCCCCTTCGGGACAGGGCCTACGAGCAGTACTTC
TRBV7-3,TRBD1,-,TRBJ1-2,14,CASSPGQGASGYTF,TGTGCCAGCAGCCCAGGCCAGGGGGCGAGTGGCTACACCTTC